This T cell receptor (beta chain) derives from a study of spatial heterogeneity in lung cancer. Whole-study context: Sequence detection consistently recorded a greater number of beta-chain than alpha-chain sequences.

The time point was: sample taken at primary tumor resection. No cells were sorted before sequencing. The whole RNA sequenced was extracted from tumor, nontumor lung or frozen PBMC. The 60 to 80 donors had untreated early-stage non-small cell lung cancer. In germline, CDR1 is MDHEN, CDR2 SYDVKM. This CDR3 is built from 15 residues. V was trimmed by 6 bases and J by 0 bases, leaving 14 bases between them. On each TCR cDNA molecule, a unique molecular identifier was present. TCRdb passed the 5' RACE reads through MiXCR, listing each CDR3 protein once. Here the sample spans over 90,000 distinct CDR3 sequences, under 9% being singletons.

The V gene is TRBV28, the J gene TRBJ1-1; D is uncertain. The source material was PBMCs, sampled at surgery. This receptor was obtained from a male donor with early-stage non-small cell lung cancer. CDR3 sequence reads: CASRPADGVNTEAFF. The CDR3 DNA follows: TGTGCCAGCAGACCGGCAGACGGGGTGAACACTGAAGCTTTCTTT.